This T cell receptor beta chain originates from a study of T-cell memory formation after mild COVID-19. About this clonotype: Its antigen is not known.

Broader study findings: A subset of responding clones appeared in pre-infection memory, suggesting cross-reactive memory joined. Second-wave clones with a day 37 peak had unconfirmed SARS-CoV-2 specificity. Contracting clones localized mainly to CM and EM when CD4+ and mainly to EMRA when CD8+.

TCRdb reanalysed the 5' RACE reads using MiXCR and keeps one entry per CDR3 protein. This sample carries around 310,000 distinct CDR3 sequences, 20% to 25% of them seen once, and the ten largest clones take over 20%. The germline V gene encodes CDR1 SQVTM and CDR2 ANQGSEA. The CDR3 consists of 11 residues. This rearrangement joins TRBV29-1 to TRBJ1-2; no definite D call. The sequencing input was PBMCs or a T cell subset sorted from them (not recorded which). This receptor was obtained from a man younger than 35 who had mild COVID-19 (a few samples of this study predate the infection). Cell type and time point are not known. CDR3 coding DNA: TGCAGTCTGGCAGCAGACTATGGCTACACCTTC. Translation: CSLAADYGYTF. Full variable domain (outside the CDR3, taken from reference TRBV29-1 and TRBJ1-2): SAVISQKPSRDICQRGTSLTIQCQVDSQVTMMFWYRQQPGQSLTLIATANQGSEATYESGFVIDKFPISRPNLTFSTLTVSNMSPEDSSIYLCSLAADYGYTFGSGTRLTVV.